The rows below give T cell receptor beta chains drawn from one sample of a study of blood T cell repertoires in COVID-19. Clones were sequenced by immunoSEQ multiplex PCR, and TCRdb holds only the in-frame ones, with some missing. The sample records about 120,000 clones, less than 90% being singletons. Sample: peripheral blood. These receptors were taken from a young man with acute or convalescent COVID-19. Each CDR3 is given with its conserved first and last residue. The order of the fields is D gene, V gene, CDR3 protein. D genes are given only for firm matches.

>TRBD1|TRBV5-4
CASSETGEPYEQYF
>TRBD2|TRBV5-1
CASITSGRWVTDTQYF
>NA|TRBV5-1
CASSLYSTTEAFF
>TRBD2|TRBV19
CASSWKRGGPGELFF
>NA|TRBV19
CASSPGTPYEQYF
>NA|TRBV12-5
CASGLVLGQGYEQYF
>NA|TRBV5-1
CASVTGSDF
>NA|TRBV10-3
CAISESSTNEKLFF
>NA|TRBV10-3
CAIGTGGGGYTF
>TRBD2|TRBV10-3
CAISEISGDYNEQFF
>NA|TRBV19
CASSISVNYGYTF
>NA|TRBV15
CATSRGWVTLTEGDTQYF
>NA|TRBV2
CASRAVASSGNTIYF
>TRBD2|TRBV6-2/TRBV6-3
CASSSGLAGDTGELFF
>NA|TRBV30
CAWTPPKVREVRDTQYF
>NA|TRBV3-1/TRBV3-2
CASSQAPTSYNEQFF
>TRBD1|TRBV29-1
CSVEGTGSFWQFF
>NA|TRBV7-2
CASSLNMGGNEAFF
>TRBD2|TRBV18
CASSPGGMRTDTQYF
>TRBD1|TRBV18
CASSSSKGAETQYF
>TRBD1|TRBV4-1
CASSQAREGQGRNTIYF
>NA|TRBV27
CASSFRREGQPQHF
>TRBD1|TRBV6-5
CASSRDSLPIGKVFF
>TRBD2|TRBV5-1
CASTKGLADPDTQYF
>NA|TRBV7-2
CASSLALGEGTEAFF
>NA|TRBV12-3/TRBV12-4
CASSEQVEETQYF
>TRBD2|TRBV7-3
CASSLSGGASYNEQFF
>TRBD2|TRBV19
CASSGRSGGAFYNEQFF
>NA|TRBV10-3
CAISELPDSTEAFF
>NA|TRBV6-5
CASSRGYGYTF
>NA|TRBV4-2
CASSATGPLSPQAFF
>NA|TRBV7-8
CASSSRQGTQNTEAFF
>TRBD2|TRBV11-2
CASTTWGLLGTQYF
>TRBD1|TRBV5-1
CASSLRTGNNEKLFF
>NA|TRBV11-3
CASSLSDTGELFF
>NA|TRBV27
CASSLRRHDEKLFF
>TRBD1|TRBV7-2
CASSFSRQGPYEQYF
>NA|TRBV11-2
CASSPGHGYGYTF
>NA|TRBV7-9
CASSRQNQPQHF
>NA|TRBV11-2
CASSPMADTRSPLHF
>NA|TRBV20-1
CSARAGGYTF
>NA|TRBV6-1
CASSEALPQGYEQYF
>NA|TRBV10-3
CAISDPSVGGSSSPLHF
>TRBD1|TRBV3-1/TRBV3-2
CASRATGGFGGYTF
>NA|TRBV5-8
CASTPGAGAEMGGTEAFF
>NA|TRBV6-2/TRBV6-3
CASSDTGFTDTQYF
>NA|TRBV11-2
CASSLLAEETQYF